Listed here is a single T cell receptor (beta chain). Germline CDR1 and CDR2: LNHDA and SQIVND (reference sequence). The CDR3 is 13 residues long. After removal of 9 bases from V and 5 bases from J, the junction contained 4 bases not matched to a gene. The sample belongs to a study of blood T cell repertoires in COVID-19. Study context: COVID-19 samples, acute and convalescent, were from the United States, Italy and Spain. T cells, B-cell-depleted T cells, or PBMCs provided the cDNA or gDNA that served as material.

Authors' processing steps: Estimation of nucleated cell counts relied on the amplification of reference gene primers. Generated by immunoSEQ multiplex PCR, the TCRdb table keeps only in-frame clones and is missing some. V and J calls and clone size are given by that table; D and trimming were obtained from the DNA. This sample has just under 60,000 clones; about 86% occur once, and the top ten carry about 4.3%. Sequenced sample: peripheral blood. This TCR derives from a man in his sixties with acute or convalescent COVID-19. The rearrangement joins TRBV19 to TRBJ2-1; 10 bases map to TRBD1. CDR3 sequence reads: CASKDRGHNEQFF. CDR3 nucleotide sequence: TGTGCCAGCAAAGACAGGGGGCACAATGAGCAGTTCTTC.